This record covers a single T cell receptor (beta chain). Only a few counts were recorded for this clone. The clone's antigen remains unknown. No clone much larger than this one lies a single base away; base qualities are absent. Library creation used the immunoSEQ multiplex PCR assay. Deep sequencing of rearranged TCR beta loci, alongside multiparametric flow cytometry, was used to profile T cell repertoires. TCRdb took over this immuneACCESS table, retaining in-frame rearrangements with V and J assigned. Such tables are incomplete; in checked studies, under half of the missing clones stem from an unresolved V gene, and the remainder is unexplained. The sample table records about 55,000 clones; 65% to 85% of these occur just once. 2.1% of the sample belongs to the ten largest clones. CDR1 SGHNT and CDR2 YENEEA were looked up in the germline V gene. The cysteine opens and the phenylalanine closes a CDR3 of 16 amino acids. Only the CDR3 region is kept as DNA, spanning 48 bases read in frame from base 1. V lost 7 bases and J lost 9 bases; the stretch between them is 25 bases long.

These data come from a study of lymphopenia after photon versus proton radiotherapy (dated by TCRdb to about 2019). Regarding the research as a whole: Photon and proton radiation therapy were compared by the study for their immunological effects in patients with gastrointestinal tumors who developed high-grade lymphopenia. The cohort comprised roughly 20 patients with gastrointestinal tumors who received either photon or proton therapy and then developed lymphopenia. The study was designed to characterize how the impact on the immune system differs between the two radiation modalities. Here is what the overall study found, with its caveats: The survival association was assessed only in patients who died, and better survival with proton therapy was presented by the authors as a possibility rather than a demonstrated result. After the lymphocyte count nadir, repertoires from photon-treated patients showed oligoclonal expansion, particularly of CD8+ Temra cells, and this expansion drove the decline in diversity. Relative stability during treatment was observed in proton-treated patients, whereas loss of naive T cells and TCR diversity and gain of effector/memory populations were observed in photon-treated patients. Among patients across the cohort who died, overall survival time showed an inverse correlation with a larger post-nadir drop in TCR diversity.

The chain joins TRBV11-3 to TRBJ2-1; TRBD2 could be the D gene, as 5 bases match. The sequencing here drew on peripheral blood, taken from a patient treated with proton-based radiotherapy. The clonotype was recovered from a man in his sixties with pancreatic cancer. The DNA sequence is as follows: TGTGCCAGCACCTCTAGGCGGTTCTCCCCGAGCGGTGAGCAGTTCTTC. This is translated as CASTSRRFSPSGEQFF.